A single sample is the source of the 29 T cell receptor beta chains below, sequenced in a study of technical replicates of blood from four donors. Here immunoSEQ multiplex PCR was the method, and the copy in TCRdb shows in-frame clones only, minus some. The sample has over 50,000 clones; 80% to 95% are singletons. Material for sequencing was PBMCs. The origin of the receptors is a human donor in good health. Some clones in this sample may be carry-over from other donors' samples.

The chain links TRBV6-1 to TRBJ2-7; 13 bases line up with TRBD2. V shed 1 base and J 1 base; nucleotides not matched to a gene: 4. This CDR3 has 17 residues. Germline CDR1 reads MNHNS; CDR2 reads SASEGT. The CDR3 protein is CASSEGTSGSLSYEQYF. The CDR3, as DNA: TGTGCCAGCAGTGAAGGGACTAGCGGGAGCCTATCCTACGAGCAGTACTTC.

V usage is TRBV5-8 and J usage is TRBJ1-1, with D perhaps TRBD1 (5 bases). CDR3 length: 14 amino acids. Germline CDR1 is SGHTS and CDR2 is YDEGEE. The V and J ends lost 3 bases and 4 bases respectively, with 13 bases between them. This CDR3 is CASSSPGSGTEAFF. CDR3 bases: TGTGCCAGCAGCTCCCCAGGGTCGGGCACTGAAGCTTTCTTT.

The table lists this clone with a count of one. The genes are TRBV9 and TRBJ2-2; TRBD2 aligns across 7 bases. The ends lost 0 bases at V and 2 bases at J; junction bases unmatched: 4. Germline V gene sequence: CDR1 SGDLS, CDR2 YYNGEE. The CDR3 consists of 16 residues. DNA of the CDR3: TGTGCCAGCAGCGTAGGTGGCGGGGGAAACACCGGGGAGCTGTTTTTT. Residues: CASSVGGGGNTGELFF.

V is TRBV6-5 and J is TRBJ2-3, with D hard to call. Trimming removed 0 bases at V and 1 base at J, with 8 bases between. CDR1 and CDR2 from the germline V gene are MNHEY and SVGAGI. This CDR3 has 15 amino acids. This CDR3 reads CASSYSLSGTDTQYF. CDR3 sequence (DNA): TGTGCCAGCAGTTACTCTTTGAGCGGCACAGATACGCAGTATTTT.

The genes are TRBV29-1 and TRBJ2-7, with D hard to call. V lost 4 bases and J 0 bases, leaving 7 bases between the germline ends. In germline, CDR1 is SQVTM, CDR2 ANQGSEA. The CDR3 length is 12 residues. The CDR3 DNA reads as TGCAGCGTTGGGGCATTCTCCTACGAGCAGTACTTC. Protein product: CSVGAFSYEQYF.

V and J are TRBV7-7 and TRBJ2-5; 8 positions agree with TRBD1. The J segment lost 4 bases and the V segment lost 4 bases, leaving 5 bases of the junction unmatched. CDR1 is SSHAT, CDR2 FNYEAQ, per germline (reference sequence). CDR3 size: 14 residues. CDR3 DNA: TGTGCCAGCAGCTCCCAGGGGGCGCGAGAGACCCAGTACTTC. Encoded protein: CASSSQGARETQYF.

The DNA of the CDR3 is TGTGCCACAGGCCAAGAGACCCAGTACTTC. Translating it yields CATGQETQYF. The chain has TRBV6-5 and TRBJ2-5; no clear D gene. The CDR3 extends over 10 amino acids. V lost 10 bases to trimming and J lost 1 base, with 4 bases between them. Germline-derived CDR1 and CDR2 are MNHEY and SVGAGI.

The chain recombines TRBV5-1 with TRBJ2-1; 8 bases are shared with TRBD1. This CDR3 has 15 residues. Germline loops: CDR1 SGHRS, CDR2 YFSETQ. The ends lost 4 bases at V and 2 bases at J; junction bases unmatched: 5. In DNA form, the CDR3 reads TGCGCCAGCAGCATACAGGGGGAACCCTACAATGAGCAGTTCTTC. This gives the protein CASSIQGEPYNEQFF.

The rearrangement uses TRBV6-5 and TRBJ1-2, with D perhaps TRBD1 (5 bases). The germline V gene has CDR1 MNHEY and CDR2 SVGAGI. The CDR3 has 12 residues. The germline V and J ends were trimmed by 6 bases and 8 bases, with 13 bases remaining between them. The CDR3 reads CASRSGERGYTF. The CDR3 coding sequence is TGTGCCAGCAGATCGGGGGAGAGGGGCTACACCTTC.

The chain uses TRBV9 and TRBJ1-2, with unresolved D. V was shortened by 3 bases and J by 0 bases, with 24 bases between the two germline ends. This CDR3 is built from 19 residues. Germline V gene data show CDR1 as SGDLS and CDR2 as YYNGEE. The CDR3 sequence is CASSEDPFPFRGTNYGYTF. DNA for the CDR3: TGTGCCAGCAGCGAGGACCCTTTTCCATTCCGGGGAACTAACTATGGCTACACCTTC. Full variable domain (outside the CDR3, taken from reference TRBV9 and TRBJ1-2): DSGVTQTPKHLITATGQRVTLRCSPRSGDLSVYWYQQSLDQGLQFLIQYYNGEERAKGNILERFSAQQFPDLHSELNLSSLELGDSALYFCASSEDPFPFRGTNYGYTFGSGTRLTVV.

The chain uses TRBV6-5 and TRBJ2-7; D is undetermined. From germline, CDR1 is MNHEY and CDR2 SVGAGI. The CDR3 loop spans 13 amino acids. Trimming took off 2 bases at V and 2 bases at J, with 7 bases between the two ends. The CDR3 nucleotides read TGTGCCAGCAGTTACGCGGTAACCTACGAGCAGTACTTC. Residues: CASSYAVTYEQYF.

The CDR3 bases are TGTGCCAGCAGCTTAGCTGGACAGAGGGTACAAGAGACCCAGTACTTC. Translation: CASSLAGQRVQETQYF. The chain joins TRBV11-2 to TRBJ2-5, with D perhaps matching TRBD1 (6 bases). There are 16 residues in the CDR3. From germline, CDR1 is SGHAT and CDR2 FQNNGV. Trimming left V 1 base short and J 2 bases short, with 14 bases between.

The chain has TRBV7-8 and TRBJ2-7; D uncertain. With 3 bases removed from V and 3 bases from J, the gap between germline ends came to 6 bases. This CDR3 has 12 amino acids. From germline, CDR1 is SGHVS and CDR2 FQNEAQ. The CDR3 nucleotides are TGTGCCAGCAGCTTTGTTAGCTACGAGCAGTACTTC. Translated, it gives CASSFVSYEQYF.

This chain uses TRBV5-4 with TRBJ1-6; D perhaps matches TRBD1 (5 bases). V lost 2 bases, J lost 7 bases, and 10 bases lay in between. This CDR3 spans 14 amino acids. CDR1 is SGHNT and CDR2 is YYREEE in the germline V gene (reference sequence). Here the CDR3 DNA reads TGTGCCAGCAGCTTAAACCAGGGAAATTCACCCCTCCACTTT. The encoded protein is CASSLNQGNSPLHF.

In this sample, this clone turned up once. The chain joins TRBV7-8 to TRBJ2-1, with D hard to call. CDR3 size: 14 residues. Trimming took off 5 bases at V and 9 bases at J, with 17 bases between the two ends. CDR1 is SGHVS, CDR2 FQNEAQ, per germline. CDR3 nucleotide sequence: TGTGCCAGCAGCACAACAAACCGACTTCGTGAGCAGTTCTTC. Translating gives CASSTTNRLREQFF.

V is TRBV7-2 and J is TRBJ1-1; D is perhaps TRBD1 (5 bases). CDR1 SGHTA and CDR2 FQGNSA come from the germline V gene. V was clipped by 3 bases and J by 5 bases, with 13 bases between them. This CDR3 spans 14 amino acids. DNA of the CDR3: TGTGCCAGCAGCTTTTTCAAGGAGGGGACTGAAGCTTTCTTT. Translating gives CASSFFKEGTEAFF.

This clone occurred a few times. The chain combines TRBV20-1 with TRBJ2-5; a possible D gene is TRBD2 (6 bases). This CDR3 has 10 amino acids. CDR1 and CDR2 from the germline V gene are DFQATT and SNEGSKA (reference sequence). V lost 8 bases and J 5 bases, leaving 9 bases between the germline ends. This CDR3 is CSLAQETQYF. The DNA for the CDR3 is TGCAGTCTAGCGCAGGAGACCCAGTACTTC.

The CDR3 DNA reads as TGTGCCAGCAGCCAAGGAACCGGGACAGGGGGCTTTACCTTC. Amino acid sequence: CASSQGTGTGGFTF. The chain has TRBV14 and TRBJ1-2; 12 bases are shared with TRBD1. Germline CDR1 reads SGHDN; CDR2 reads FVKESK. The J segment lost 14 bases and the V segment lost 1 base, leaving 8 bases of the junction unmatched. This CDR3 is 14 amino acids long.

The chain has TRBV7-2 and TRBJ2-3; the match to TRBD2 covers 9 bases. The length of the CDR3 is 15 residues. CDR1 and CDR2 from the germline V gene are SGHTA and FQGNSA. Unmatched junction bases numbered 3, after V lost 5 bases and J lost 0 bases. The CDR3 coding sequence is TGTGCCAGCAGCAGAGCGGGAGGTAGCACAGATACGCAGTATTTT. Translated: CASSRAGGSTDTQYF.

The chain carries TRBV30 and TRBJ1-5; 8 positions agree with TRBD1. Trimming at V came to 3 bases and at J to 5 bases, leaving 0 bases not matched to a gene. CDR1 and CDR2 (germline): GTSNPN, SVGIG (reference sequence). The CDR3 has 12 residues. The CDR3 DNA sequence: TGTGCCTGGAGACAGGGGGATCAGCCCCAGCATTTT. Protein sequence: CAWRQGDQPQHF.

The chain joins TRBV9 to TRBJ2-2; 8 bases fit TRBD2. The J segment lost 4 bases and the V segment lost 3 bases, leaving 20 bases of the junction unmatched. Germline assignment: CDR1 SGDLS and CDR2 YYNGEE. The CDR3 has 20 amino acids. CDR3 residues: CASSDNRGYAGGAGTGELFF. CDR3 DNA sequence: TGTGCCAGCAGCGATAATAGAGGGTATGCGGGGGGCGCCGGCACCGGGGAGCTGTTTTTT.

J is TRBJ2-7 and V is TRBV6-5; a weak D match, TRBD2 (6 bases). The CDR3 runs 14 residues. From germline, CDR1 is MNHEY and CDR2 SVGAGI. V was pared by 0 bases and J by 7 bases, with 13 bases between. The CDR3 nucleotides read TGTGCCAGCAGTTACTCGAGGACTACCCTTGAGCAGTACTTC. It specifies CASSYSRTTLEQYF.

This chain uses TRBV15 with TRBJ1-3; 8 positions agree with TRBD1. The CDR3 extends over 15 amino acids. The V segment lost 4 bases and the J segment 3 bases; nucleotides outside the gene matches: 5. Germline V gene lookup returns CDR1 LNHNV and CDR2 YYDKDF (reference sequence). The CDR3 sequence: CATSTPGTGGNTIYF. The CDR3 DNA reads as TGTGCCACCAGCACCCCCGGGACAGGTGGAAACACCATATATTTT. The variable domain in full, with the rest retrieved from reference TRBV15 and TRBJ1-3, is DAMVIQNPRYQVTQFGKPVTLSCSQTLNHNVMYWYQQKSSQAPKLLFHYYDKDFNNEADTPDNFQSRRPNTSFCFLDIRSPGLGDTAMYLCATSTPGTGGNTIYFGEGSWLTVV.

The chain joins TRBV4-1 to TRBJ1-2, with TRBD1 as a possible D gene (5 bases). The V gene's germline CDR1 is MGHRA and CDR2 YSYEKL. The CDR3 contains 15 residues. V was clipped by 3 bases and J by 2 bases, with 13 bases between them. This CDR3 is CASSHPMGGNYGYTF. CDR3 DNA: TGCGCCAGCAGCCACCCGATGGGGGGGAACTATGGCTACACCTTC.

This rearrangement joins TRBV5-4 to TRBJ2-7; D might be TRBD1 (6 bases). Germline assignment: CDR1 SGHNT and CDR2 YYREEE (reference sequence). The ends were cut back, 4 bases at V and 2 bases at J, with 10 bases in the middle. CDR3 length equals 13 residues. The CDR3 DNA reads TGTGCCAGCAGCAAGACAGGACCCTACGAGCAGTACTTC. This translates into CASSKTGPYEQYF.

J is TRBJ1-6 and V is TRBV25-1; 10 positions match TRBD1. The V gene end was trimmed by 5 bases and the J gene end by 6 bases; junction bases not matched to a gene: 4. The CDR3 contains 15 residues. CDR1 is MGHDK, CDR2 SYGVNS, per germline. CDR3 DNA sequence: TGTGCCAGCAGTAGCGGGGACAGGGGTAATTCACCCCTCCACTTT. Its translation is CASSSGDRGNSPLHF. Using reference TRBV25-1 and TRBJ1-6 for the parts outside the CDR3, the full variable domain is EADIYQTPRYLVIGTGKKITLECSQTMGHDKMYWYQQDPGMELHLIHYSYGVNSTEKGDLSSESTVSRIRTEHFPLTLESARPSHTSQYLCASSSGDRGNSPLHFGNGTRLTVT.

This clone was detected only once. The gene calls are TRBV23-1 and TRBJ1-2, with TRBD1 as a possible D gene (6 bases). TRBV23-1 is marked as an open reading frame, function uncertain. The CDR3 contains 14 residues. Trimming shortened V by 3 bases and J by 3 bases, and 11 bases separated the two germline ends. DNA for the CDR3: TGCGCCAGCAGTCACCCACAGGGCTACTATGGCTACACCTTC. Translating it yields CASSHPQGYYGYTF.

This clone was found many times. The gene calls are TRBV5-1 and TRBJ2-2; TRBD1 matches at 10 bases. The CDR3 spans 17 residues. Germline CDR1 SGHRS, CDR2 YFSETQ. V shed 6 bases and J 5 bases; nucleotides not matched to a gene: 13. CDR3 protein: CASTQIKTGGGTGELFF. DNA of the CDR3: TGCGCCAGCACCCAAATCAAGACAGGGGGCGGTACCGGGGAGCTGTTTTTT.

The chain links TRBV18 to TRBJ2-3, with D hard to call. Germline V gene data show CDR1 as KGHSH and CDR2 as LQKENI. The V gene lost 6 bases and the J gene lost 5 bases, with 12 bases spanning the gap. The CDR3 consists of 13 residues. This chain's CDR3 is CASSQIAVDTQYF. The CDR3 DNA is TGTGCCAGCTCCCAGATCGCGGTAGATACGCAGTATTTT.